These 26 T cell receptor beta chains were all obtained from the same sample, sequenced in a study of cytomegalovirus exposure and HLA in healthy donors. Researchers ran the PCR with 60 Vbeta and 13 Jbeta primers. Clones were read by immunoSEQ multiplex PCR, and TCRdb kept only the in-frame ones, dropping some. The sample records some 150,000 clones, more than 80% being singletons. Sequenced material: PBMCs. Every receptor here comes from a woman in her late teens or twenties in good health and CMV-seronegative.

The V call is TRBV15, the J call TRBJ1-1; D possibly corresponds to TRBD1 (5 bases). Germline V gene lookup returns CDR1 LNHNV and CDR2 YYDKDF (reference sequence). Trimming removed 5 bases from V and 0 bases from J, with 16 bases in between. The CDR3 is made up of 16 amino acids. The CDR3 coding sequence is TGTGCCACCAGCGGATGGGACTTACTTTTGAACACTGAAGCTTTCTTT. Encoded protein: CATSGWDLLLNTEAFF. The full variable domain, in which reference TRBV15 and TRBJ1-1 provide the parts outside the CDR3, is DAMVIQNPRYQVTQFGKPVTLSCSQTLNHNVMYWYQQKSSQAPKLLFHYYDKDFNNEADTPDNFQSRRPNTSFCFLDIRSPGLGDTAMYLCATSGWDLLLNTEAFFGQGTRLTVV.

The chain employs TRBV9 and TRBJ2-1; no clear D gene. The CDR3 sequence is 15 residues long. With 0 bases removed from V and 6 bases from J, the gap between germline ends came to 13 bases. Germline V gene lookup returns CDR1 SGDLS and CDR2 YYNGEE. Written as DNA, the CDR3 is TGTGCCAGCAGCGTAGGTTGGGCCGACGGCAATGAGCAGTTCTTC. Translated, it gives CASSVGWADGNEQFF.

The V gene is TRBV6-6, the J gene TRBJ2-7; tentatively, D is TRBD2 (6 bases). V lost 5 bases, J lost 2 bases, and 16 bases lay in between. This CDR3 spans 15 amino acids. CDR1 MNHNY and CDR2 SVGAGI come from the germline V gene (reference sequence). CDR3 sequence: CASSTIRDSTYEQYF. The CDR3 DNA sequence: TGTGCCAGCAGTACGATCCGGGACTCAACCTACGAGCAGTACTTC.

The rearrangement uses TRBV6-1 and TRBJ2-3; tentatively, D is TRBD2 (5 bases). This CDR3 comprises 15 residues. Germline V gene sequence: CDR1 MNHNS, CDR2 SASEGT. The V end was cut by 4 bases, the J end by 2 bases, with 13 bases between. The CDR3 loop reads CASSVGVSTTDTQYF. The CDR3, as DNA: TGTGCCAGCAGTGTCGGGGTCAGCACCACAGATACGCAGTATTTT.

The chain carries TRBV6-1 and TRBJ2-5; 9 positions agree with TRBD2. Judging by the DNA end, TRBJ2-7 fits better; the J call may be wrong. This CDR3 comprises 15 residues. Germline V lookup: CDR1 MNHNS, CDR2 SASEGT. Here the CDR3 reads CASSEELAGSYEQYF. The CDR3 nucleotides are TGTGCCAGCAGTGAAGAACTAGCGGGCTCCTACGAGCAGTACTTC.

The J gene is TRBJ2-5, the V gene TRBV30; TRBD2 is a possible D gene (6 bases). The J call may be mistaken, given a closer DNA end match to TRBJ2-7. CDR3 length: 13 residues. Germline lookup yields CDR1 GTSNPN and CDR2 SVGIG (reference sequence). The CDR3 sequence is CAWSAEGLDEQYF. CDR3 DNA: TGTGCCTGGAGTGCGGAGGGTCTGGACGAGCAGTACTTC.

The gene calls are TRBV11-2 and TRBJ1-2; D not resolved. This CDR3 spans 13 amino acids. Trimming removed 5 bases at V and 2 bases at J, with 9 bases between. Germline CDR1 is SGHAT and CDR2 is FQNNGV. In DNA, the CDR3 is TGTGCCAGCAGCCTTTCTCGGAACTATGGCTACACCTTC. Translation gives CASSLSRNYGYTF.

This clone was detected only a few times. The J gene is TRBJ1-2, the V gene TRBV7-8; tentatively, D is TRBD1 (6 bases). The germline V gene has CDR1 SGHVS and CDR2 FQNEAQ. CDR3 length equals 15 residues. V was cut by 1 base and J by 2 bases, with 11 bases left in between. The CDR3 region is CASSLDRVSNYGYTF. In DNA, the CDR3 is TGTGCCAGCAGCTTAGACAGGGTTTCGAACTATGGCTACACCTTC.

This clone was seen only a few times. The chain has TRBV25-1 and TRBJ2-7; perhaps TRBD1 as D (5 bases). Trimming pared 5 bases from V and 2 bases from J, leaving 16 bases between. Per the germline V gene, CDR1 is MGHDK and CDR2 is SYGVNS. The CDR3 is 15 amino acids. CDR3 bases: TGTGCCAGCAGTCTTAATGGGGCAATCGCCTACGAGCAGTACTTC. It translates to CASSLNGAIAYEQYF.

The chain links TRBV6-6 to TRBJ2-5; a possible D gene is TRBD2 (6 bases). The CDR3 covers 16 residues. CDR1 is MNHNY, CDR2 SVGAGI, per germline (reference sequence). Between the trimmed V and J ends, which lost 0 bases and 3 bases, there was a span of 14 bases. CDR3 amino acids: CASSYSVGGGEETQYF. In nucleotides, the CDR3 is TGTGCCAGCAGTTACTCAGTCGGGGGTGGGGAAGAGACCCAGTACTTC.

This clone was recorded once. The rearrangement joins TRBV6-1 to TRBJ1-1; no definite D call. The germline gives CDR1 MNHNS, CDR2 SASEGT. Trimming cost V 6 bases and J 1 base, with 12 bases left between them. The CDR3 covers 14 residues. CDR3 sequence reads: CASRGGEWNTEAFF. The CDR3 DNA is TGTGCCAGCAGAGGCGGGGAATGGAACACTGAAGCTTTCTTT.

CDR3 coding DNA: TGTGCCAGTAGTGCGGCGAGGGCCTGGGGCACCGGGGAGCTGTTTTTT. This encodes CASSAARAWGTGELFF. This chain links TRBV19 with TRBJ2-2; a possible D gene is TRBD2 (5 bases). V shed 5 bases and J shed 4 bases, with 17 bases lying between them. The CDR3 runs 16 residues. Per germline, CDR1 LNHDA and CDR2 SQIVND (reference sequence).

Here the CDR3 DNA reads TGTGCCAGCAGCTTTTTCGGTACGGGGATCAACTTTCAAGCTTTCTTT. This translates into CASSFFGTGINFQAFF. The chain links TRBV5-8 to TRBJ1-1; D gene ambiguous. This CDR3 spans 16 amino acids. V was shortened by 2 bases and J by 9 bases, with 23 bases between the two germline ends. From germline, CDR1 is SGHTS and CDR2 YDEGEE.

This chain joins TRBV19 and TRBJ2-7, with 8 positions matching TRBD2. Germline CDR1 and CDR2: LNHDA and SQIVND (reference sequence). This CDR3 contains 15 residues. After removal of 7 bases from V and 3 bases from J, the junction contained 11 bases not matched to a gene. DNA for the CDR3: TGTGCCAGTAACCCGACGGGGGGGGCGAGCTACGAGCAGTACTTC. Translating it yields CASNPTGGASYEQYF. The full variable domain, its missing parts supplied by reference TRBV19 and TRBJ2-7, is DGGITQSPKYLFRKEGQNVTLSCEQNLNHDAMYWYRQDPGQGLRLIYYSQIVNDFQKGDIAEGYSVSREKKESFPLTVTSAQKNPTAFYLCASNPTGGASYEQYFGPGTRLTVT.

The chain couples TRBV4-2 to TRBJ2-7; 12 positions match TRBD2. The CDR3 is made up of 15 amino acids. With V trimmed by 1 base and J by 4 bases, 2 bases remained unmatched. Germline assignment: CDR1 LGHNA and CDR2 YNFKEQ. The CDR3 loop is CASSQGGTSGYEQYF. DNA for the CDR3: TGTGCCAGCAGCCAAGGGGGGACTAGCGGGTACGAGCAGTACTTC.

V and J are TRBV19 and TRBJ2-7; tentatively, D is TRBD1 (5 bases). V was trimmed by 4 bases and J by 2 bases, leaving 12 bases between them. There are 14 residues in the CDR3. Germline V gene lookup returns CDR1 LNHDA and CDR2 SQIVND (reference sequence). The CDR3 spells CASSTQTVTYEQYF. CDR3 coding DNA: TGTGCCAGTAGTACTCAGACAGTTACCTACGAGCAGTACTTC.

V usage is TRBV6-1 and J usage is TRBJ2-3, with D perhaps TRBD1 (6 bases). The CDR3 runs 14 residues. V lost 4 bases, J lost 5 bases, and 13 bases lay in between. Germline V lookup: CDR1 MNHNS, CDR2 SASEGT. The CDR3 region is CASSVGGDVDTQYF. Written as DNA, the CDR3 is TGTGCCAGCAGTGTAGGGGGAGACGTAGATACGCAGTATTTT.

The J gene is TRBJ2-2, the V gene TRBV28; TRBD2 aligns across 8 bases. V was clipped by 6 bases and J by 0 bases; unmatched bases: 9. Germline V gene data show CDR1 as MDHEN and CDR2 as SYDVKM. The CDR3 sequence is 17 residues long. The CDR3 reads CASRSITSGSNTGELFF. Here the CDR3 DNA reads TGTGCCAGCAGGTCTATTACTAGCGGATCGAACACCGGGGAGCTGTTTTTT.

The chain is built from TRBV19 and TRBJ1-2; perhaps TRBD1 as D (6 bases). This CDR3 is 13 amino acids long. Germline CDR1 and CDR2: LNHDA and SQIVND (reference sequence). V shed 8 bases and J shed 4 bases, with 14 bases lying between them. CDR3 region: CASRLTGTYGYTF. Written as DNA, the CDR3 is TGTGCCAGTCGCCTTACAGGGACCTATGGCTACACCTTC.

The chain is built from TRBV14 and TRBJ2-2; D remains ambiguous. V was cut by 1 base and J by 7 bases, with 19 bases left in between. The CDR3 contains 17 residues. Germline V gene data show CDR1 as SGHDN and CDR2 as FVKESK. The CDR3 nucleotides read TGTGCCAGCAGCCAAGCCCCTGGTCCCAGAGGCTTCGGGGAGCTGTTTTTT. This translates into CASSQAPGPRGFGELFF.

The rearrangement links TRBV2 to TRBJ1-5, with TRBD1 matching over 9 bases. The V segment lost 1 base and the J segment 5 bases; nucleotides outside the gene matches: 3. From germline, CDR1 is SNHLY and CDR2 FYNNEI. This CDR3 contains 15 residues. The CDR3 loop is CASSEVRDRDQPQHF. The CDR3, as DNA: TGTGCCAGCAGTGAAGTAAGGGACAGGGATCAGCCCCAGCATTTT. The complete variable domain, with remaining parts taken from reference TRBV2 and TRBJ1-5, reads EPEVTQTPSHQVTQMGQEVILRCVPISNHLYFYWYRQILGQKVEFLVSFYNNEISEKSEIFDDQFSVERPDGSNFTLKIRSTKLEDSAMYFCASSEVRDRDQPQHFGDGTRLSIL.

This chain uses TRBV7-3 with TRBJ2-1; TRBD2 agrees at 10 bases. Germline V CDR1 and CDR2: SGHTA, FQGTGA. V trimming: 5 bases; J trimming: 7 bases; junction bases outside the gene matches: 8. CDR3 size: 15 residues. CDR3 loop: CASSATSGTRNEQFF. The DNA of the CDR3 is TGTGCCAGCAGCGCTACTAGCGGGACTAGGAATGAGCAGTTCTTC.

CDR3 sequence reads: CASRVGQNYGYTF. In nucleotides, the CDR3 is TGTGCCAGCAGGGTAGGACAGAACTATGGCTACACCTTC. The gene calls are TRBV28 and TRBJ1-2; the D gene is possibly TRBD1 (6 bases). Germline values: CDR1 MDHEN, CDR2 SYDVKM. Trimming shortened V by 6 bases and J by 2 bases, and 10 bases separated the two germline ends. The CDR3 totals 13 residues.

This sequence joins TRBV9 and TRBJ2-1; 12 bases are a match to TRBD2. The CDR3 runs 17 residues. V dropped 3 bases and J dropped 2; count of bases not matched to a gene: 6. Per germline, CDR1 SGDLS and CDR2 YYNGEE. The CDR3, as DNA: TGTGCCAGCAGCGGACTAGCGGGAGAGGGACCCTACAATGAGCAGTTCTTC. Encoded protein: CASSGLAGEGPYNEQFF.

This rearrangement joins TRBV4-1 to TRBJ2-7; 8 bases are a match to TRBD1. Trimming cost V 1 base and J 2 bases; bases outside gene matches: 7. Per germline, CDR1 MGHRA and CDR2 YSYEKL. The CDR3 totals 16 residues. This CDR3 reads CASSQGGQGYTYEQYF. CDR3 DNA sequence: TGCGCCAGCAGCCAAGGCGGACAGGGCTACACCTACGAGCAGTACTTC.

The DNA of the CDR3 is TGCGCCAGCAGCAACGGACAGGGGCAAGAGACCCAGTACTTC. Translation: CASSNGQGQETQYF. This chain links TRBV5-1 with TRBJ2-5; 9 nucleotides line up with TRBD1. The length of the CDR3 is 14 residues. Germline loops: CDR1 SGHRS, CDR2 YFSETQ. V trimming: 4 bases; J trimming: 2 bases; junction bases outside the gene matches: 3.